Below are 20 T cell receptor beta chains sequenced from a single sample in a study of cytomegalovirus exposure and HLA in healthy donors. This PCR relied on a set of 60 Vbeta primers and 13 Jbeta primers. Sequencing was performed with immunoSEQ multiplex PCR; in TCRdb, only in-frame clones are kept and a portion is missing. This sample carries about 190,000 clones, about three quarters of them seen once, and the ten largest clones take approximately 1%. The material sequenced was PBMCs. The receptor source for this set is a woman between 35 and 50 years old in good health and CMV-seronegative.

J is TRBJ1-1 and V is TRBV6-5; D is ambiguous. Looked up from germline, CDR1 is MNHEY and CDR2 is SVGAGI. The CDR3 spans 11 residues. The V end lost 7 bases, the J end lost 1 base, and 4 bases lay between the germline ends. Here the CDR3 DNA reads TGTGCCAGCACGCGGAACACTGAAGCTTTCTTT. Encoded protein: CASTRNTEAFF.

This clone came up a few times. The chain couples TRBV12-5 to TRBJ2-2, with D maybe TRBD1 (6 bases). With 3 bases removed from V and 4 bases from J, the gap between germline ends came to 12 bases. In germline, CDR1 is LGHNT, CDR2 FRNRAP. This CDR3 spans 15 amino acids. In nucleotides, the CDR3 is TGTGCTAGTGGTTTAGGGGGTATCGGCACCGGGGAGCTGTTTTTT. Protein: CASGLGGIGTGELFF.

The chain links TRBV7-3 to TRBJ2-1, with a possible D match to TRBD1 (6 bases). V lost 1 base and J 2 bases, leaving 12 bases between the germline ends. This CDR3 contains 16 residues. Germline V gene data show CDR1 as SGHTA and CDR2 as FQGTGA. CDR3 nucleotides: TGTGCCAGCAGCTTAAGTGGGGGCCCCCCCTACAATGAGCAGTTCTTC. Its translation is CASSLSGGPPYNEQFF.

This clone was recorded only once. The gene calls are TRBV7-8 and TRBJ1-5, with 9 nucleotides matching TRBD1. The CDR3 runs to 17 residues. Germline V CDR1 and CDR2: SGHVS, FQNEAQ. Trimming at V came to 5 bases and at J to 0 bases, leaving 8 bases not matched to a gene. The CDR3 region is CASSGQGIANSNQPQHF. Here the CDR3 DNA reads TGTGCCAGCAGCGGACAGGGGATTGCAAATAGCAATCAGCCCCAGCATTTT.

This clone has just one count. The gene calls are TRBV29-1 and TRBJ1-1; 8 bases align to TRBD1. The CDR3 sequence is 10 residues long. CDR1 is SQVTM and CDR2 is ANQGSEA in the germline V gene. Germline trimming cut 6 bases from V and 8 bases from J; bases unmatched to any gene: 2. Here the CDR3 reads CSVQGAEAFF. The CDR3 DNA follows: TGCAGCGTCCAGGGGGCAGAAGCTTTCTTT.

The CDR3 region is CASSDYTGTSGHQETQYF. In nucleotides, the CDR3 is TGTGCCAGCAGTGATTACACCGGGACTAGCGGACACCAAGAGACCCAGTACTTC. This sequence joins TRBV25-1 and TRBJ2-5, with 11 bases that match TRBD2. V gave up 3 bases and J gave up 0 bases; unmatched junction bases: 9. The germline gives CDR1 MGHDK, CDR2 SYGVNS. The CDR3 runs 18 residues.

The chain links TRBV19 to TRBJ2-1; 9 positions match TRBD2. Germline V lookup: CDR1 LNHDA, CDR2 SQIVND (reference sequence). The trim removed 1 base at V and 8 bases at J, leaving 12 bases unmatched. The CDR3 totals 17 residues. The CDR3 coding sequence is TGTGCCAGTAGTATAGTCGGGCGGGAGGGCGATTGGGATGAGCAGTTCTTC. This codes for CASSIVGREGDWDEQFF.

The gene calls are TRBV11-3 and TRBJ2-7, with D perhaps TRBD1 (5 bases). The CDR3 sequence is 13 residues long. V dropped 3 bases and J dropped 2 bases, with 8 bases sitting between them. Germline-derived CDR1 and CDR2 are SGHNT and YENEEA. Written as DNA, the CDR3 is TGTGCCAGCAGCTTCAGGGCCCCCTACGAGCAGTACTTC. The encoded protein is CASSFRAPYEQYF.

The table lists this clone with a count of one. V gene TRBV19 combines with J gene TRBJ2-1, with D possibly TRBD2 on 6 matching bases. Germline V lookup: CDR1 LNHDA, CDR2 SQIVND (reference sequence). The length of the CDR3 is 15 residues. V lost 3 bases and J lost 5, with 14 bases in between. DNA of the CDR3: TGTGCCAGTAGTATGAAGGGACTCCCCCACAATGAGCAGTTCTTC. Protein product: CASSMKGLPHNEQFF. The full variable domain, with the rest looked up from reference TRBV19 and TRBJ2-1, is DGGITQSPKYLFRKEGQNVTLSCEQNLNHDAMYWYRQDPGQGLRLIYYSQIVNDFQKGDIAEGYSVSREKKESFPLTVTSAQKNPTAFYLCASSMKGLPHNEQFFGPGTRLTVL.

J is TRBJ2-1 and V is TRBV11-2; TRBD2 aligns across 14 bases. V lost 6 bases and J lost 10; bases outside the gene matches: 11. There are 16 residues in the CDR3. Germline loops: CDR1 SGHAT, CDR2 FQNNGV. The CDR3 nucleotides read TGTGCCAGCAGGACCGGGACTAGCGGGAGATTCGGAGAGCAGTTCTTC. Encoded protein: CASRTGTSGRFGEQFF. Supplemented by reference TRBV11-2 and TRBJ2-1, the full variable domain reads EAGVAQSPRYKIIEKRQSVAFWCNPISGHATLYWYQQILGQGPKLLIQFQNNGVVDDSQLPKDRFSAERLKGVDSTLKIQPAKLEDSAVYLCASRTGTSGRFGEQFFGPGTRLTVL.

CDR3 region: CASSLTGHGGDNQPQHF. CDR3 bases: TGTGCCAGCAGCCTAACAGGGCATGGAGGCGATAATCAGCCCCAGCATTTT. J is TRBJ1-5 and V is TRBV7-2; the D gene is possibly TRBD1 (6 bases). V was clipped by 5 bases and J by 4 bases, with 21 bases between them. This CDR3 is 17 amino acids long. Germline CDR1 is SGHTA and CDR2 is FQGNSA.

The V gene is TRBV30, the J gene TRBJ2-1; 12 bases are shared with TRBD2. CDR1 GTSNPN and CDR2 SVGIG come from the germline V gene (reference sequence). V lost 4 bases and J lost 6; bases outside the gene matches: 19. The CDR3 totals 19 residues. CDR3 DNA: TGTGCCTGGATCGAGGCTAGAGGGATAAGACTAGCGGGGGCCAATGAGCAGTTCTTC. This translates into CAWIEARGIRLAGANEQFF.

The chain joins TRBV14 to TRBJ1-2, with 7 bases aligning to TRBD1. This CDR3 spans 13 amino acids. Germline CDR1 SGHDN, CDR2 FVKESK. Germline trimming cut 4 bases from V and 4 bases from J; bases unmatched to any gene: 3. As DNA, the CDR3 is TGTGCCAGCAGCCCTCAGGGGGTCTATGGCTACACCTTC. Its protein is CASSPQGVYGYTF.

This CDR3 reads CASSGYRTGSLEWKVNTEAFF. In DNA form, the CDR3 reads TGTGCCAGCAGTGGCTATAGGACAGGGAGTCTAGAGTGGAAAGTGAACACTGAAGCTTTCTTT. The chain is built from TRBV2 and TRBJ1-1; 8 bases agree with TRBD1. This CDR3 has 21 residues. The trim removed 4 bases at V and 0 bases at J, leaving 22 bases unmatched. Germline V gene lookup returns CDR1 SNHLY and CDR2 FYNNEI.

This clone was seen only a few times. The rearrangement joins TRBV4-3 to TRBJ1-5; D is ambiguous. The CDR3 is 14 residues long. From germline, CDR1 is LGHNA and CDR2 YSLEER. V gave up 0 bases and J gave up 5 bases, with 8 bases separating them. Here the CDR3 reads CASSQDSGDQPQHF. CDR3 nucleotide sequence: TGCGCCAGCAGCCAAGATTCGGGTGATCAGCCCCAGCATTTT.

CDR3 DNA sequence: TGCGCCAGCAGCCCCCTAGCGGGAGGGCAAGAGACCCAGTACTTC. It codes for CASSPLAGGQETQYF. The gene calls are TRBV5-1 and TRBJ2-5; 12 bases align to TRBD2. The CDR3 runs to 15 residues. After removal of 4 bases from V and 2 bases from J, the junction contained 3 bases not matched to a gene. CDR1 is SGHRS and CDR2 is YFSETQ in the germline V gene.

This clone was recorded once. The chain uses TRBV5-1 and TRBJ2-7; D is perhaps TRBD2 (6 bases). The CDR3 has 13 amino acids. The V and J ends lost 4 bases and 2 bases respectively, with 10 bases between them. Germline CDR1 reads SGHRS; CDR2 reads YFSETQ. The CDR3 region is CASSPGDPYEQYF. The DNA for the CDR3 is TGCGCCAGCAGCCCGGGAGACCCCTACGAGCAGTACTTC. The complete variable domain, with remaining parts taken from reference TRBV5-1 and TRBJ2-7, reads KAGVTQTPRYLIKTRGQQVTLSCSPISGHRSVSWYQQTPGQGLQFLFEYFSETQRNKGNFPGRFSGRQFSNSRSEMNVSTLELGDSALYLCASSPGDPYEQYFGPGTRLTVT.

This clone appeared a single time. V is TRBV6-6 and J is TRBJ1-4; D is perhaps TRBD1 (5 bases). The CDR3 totals 15 residues. Germline loops: CDR1 MNHNY, CDR2 SVGAGI (reference sequence). Between the trimmed V and J ends, which lost 6 bases and 2 bases, there was a span of 13 bases. CDR3 loop: CASSHGGSTNEKLFF. CDR3 DNA: TGTGCCAGCAGCCACGGGGGGTCCACTAATGAAAAACTGTTTTTT.

Regarding this clone: A junction end diverges from the germline sequence, so it may reflect a read error. This chain links TRBV7-9 with TRBJ2-2; 7 bases line up with TRBD2. This CDR3 has 13 residues. The germline gives CDR1 SEHNR, CDR2 FQNEAQ (reference sequence). CDR3 nucleotides: TGTGCCAGCGTTAGCGGGCCCACCGGGGAGCTGCTTTTT. Amino acid sequence: CASVSGPTGELLF.

The chain carries TRBV19 and TRBJ2-5; possible D gene TRBD1, 6 bases. The V end was cut by 4 bases, the J end by 5 bases, with 14 bases between. This CDR3 comprises 14 residues. The germline V gene has CDR1 LNHDA and CDR2 SQIVND (reference sequence). The CDR3 is CASSTSGQRETQYF. The CDR3 DNA sequence: TGTGCCAGTAGTACCTCCGGACAGCGGGAGACCCAGTACTTC.